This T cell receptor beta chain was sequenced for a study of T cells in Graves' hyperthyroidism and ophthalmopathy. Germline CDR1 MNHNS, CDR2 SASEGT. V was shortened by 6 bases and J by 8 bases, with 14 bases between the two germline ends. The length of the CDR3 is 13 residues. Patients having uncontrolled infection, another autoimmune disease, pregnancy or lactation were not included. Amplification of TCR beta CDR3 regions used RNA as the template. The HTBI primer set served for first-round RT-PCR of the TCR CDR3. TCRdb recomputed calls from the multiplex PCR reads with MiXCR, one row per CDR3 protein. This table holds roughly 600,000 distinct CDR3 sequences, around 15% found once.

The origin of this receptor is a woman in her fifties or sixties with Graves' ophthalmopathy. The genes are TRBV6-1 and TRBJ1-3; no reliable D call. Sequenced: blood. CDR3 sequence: CASSPAGSDTIYF. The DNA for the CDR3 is TGTGCCAGCAGCCCGGCGGGGTCGGACACCATATATTTT.